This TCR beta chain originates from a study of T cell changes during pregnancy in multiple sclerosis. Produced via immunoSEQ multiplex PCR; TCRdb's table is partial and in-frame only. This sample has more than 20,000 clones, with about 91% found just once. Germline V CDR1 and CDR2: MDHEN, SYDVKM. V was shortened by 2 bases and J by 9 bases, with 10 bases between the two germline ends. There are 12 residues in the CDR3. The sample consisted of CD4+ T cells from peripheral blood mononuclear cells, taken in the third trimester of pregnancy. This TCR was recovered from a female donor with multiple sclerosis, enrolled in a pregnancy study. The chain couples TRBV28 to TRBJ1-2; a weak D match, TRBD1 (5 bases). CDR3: CASSLPGYSYTF. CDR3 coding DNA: TGTGCCAGCAGTTTACCAGGGTATAGCTACACCTTC.